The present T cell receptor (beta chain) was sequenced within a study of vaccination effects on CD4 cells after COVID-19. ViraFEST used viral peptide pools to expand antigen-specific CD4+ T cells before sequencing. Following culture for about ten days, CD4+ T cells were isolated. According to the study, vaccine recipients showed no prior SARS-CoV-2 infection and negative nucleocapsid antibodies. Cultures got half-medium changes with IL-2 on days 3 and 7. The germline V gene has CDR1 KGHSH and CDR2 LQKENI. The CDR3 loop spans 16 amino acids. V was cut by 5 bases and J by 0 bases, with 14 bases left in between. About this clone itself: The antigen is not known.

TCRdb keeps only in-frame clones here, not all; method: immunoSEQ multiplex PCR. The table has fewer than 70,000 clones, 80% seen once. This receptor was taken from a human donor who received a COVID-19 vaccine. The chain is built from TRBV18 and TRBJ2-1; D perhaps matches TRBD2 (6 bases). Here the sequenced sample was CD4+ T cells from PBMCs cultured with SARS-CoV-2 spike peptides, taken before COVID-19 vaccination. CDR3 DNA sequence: TGTGCCAGCTCATACGGGACTCCGAGCTCCTACAATGAGCAGTTCTTC. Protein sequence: CASSYGTPSSYNEQFF.